This T cell receptor beta chain appears in the sequencing data of a study of T cell responses to AZD1222 COVID-19 vaccine. The study, taken as a whole, reports: Two AZD1222 doses significantly raised spike-specific TCR breadth and depth over controls. The donors showed a predominance of white British ancestry and of females, with possible underestimation of clonal diversity.

Germline lookup yields CDR1 MNHEY and CDR2 SVGAGI. The CDR3 consists of 14 residues. Trimming pared 5 bases from V and 5 bases from J, leaving 13 bases between. Remarks on this clone: No antigen is known for it.

Assay used: immunoSEQ multiplex PCR; TCRdb lists only in-frame clones, some missing. Of about 93,000 clones in the sample, around 92% were seen once. The rearrangement links TRBV6-5 to TRBJ2-1; perhaps TRBD1 as D (5 bases). The source of this sequence is an adult in good health. The material sequenced was peripheral blood, taken on day 0 of MenACWY control vaccination. As DNA, the CDR3 is TGTGCCAGCAGTACCCGACAGACCCACAATGAGCAGTTCTTC. This encodes CASSTRQTHNEQFF.